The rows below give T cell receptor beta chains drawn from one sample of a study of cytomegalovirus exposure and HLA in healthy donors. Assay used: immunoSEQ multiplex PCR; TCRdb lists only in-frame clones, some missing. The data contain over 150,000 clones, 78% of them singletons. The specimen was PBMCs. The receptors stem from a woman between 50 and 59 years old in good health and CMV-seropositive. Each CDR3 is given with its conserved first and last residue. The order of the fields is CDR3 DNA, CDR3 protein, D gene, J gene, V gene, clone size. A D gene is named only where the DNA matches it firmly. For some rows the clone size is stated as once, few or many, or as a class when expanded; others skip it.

cdr3_nt: TGTGCCAGTAGTGCCAACAGGGCGAACACTGAAGCTTTCTTT
cdr3_aa: CASSANRANTEAFF
d_call: NA
j_call: TRBJ1-1
v_call: TRBV19
clone_size: few

cdr3_nt: TGTGCCAGCAGCCAACCGACAGGGAGCCCCGATACGCAGTATTTT
cdr3_aa: CASSQPTGSPDTQYF
d_call: TRBD1
j_call: TRBJ2-3
v_call: TRBV4-2
clone_size: NA

cdr3_nt: TGCGCCAGCAGCTGGCAGGGAAACACTGAAGCTTTCTTT
cdr3_aa: CASSWQGNTEAFF
d_call: NA
j_call: TRBJ1-1
v_call: TRBV5-1
clone_size: NA

cdr3_nt: TGTGCCAGTAGCACCAACCGACAGGCTGGCGAGCAGTACTTC
cdr3_aa: CASSTNRQAGEQYF
d_call: NA
j_call: TRBJ2-7
v_call: TRBV19
clone_size: few

cdr3_nt: TGTGCCTGGAGAAGTTCGGGACAGGGTCGGAATCAGCCCCAGCATTTT
cdr3_aa: CAWRSSGQGRNQPQHF
d_call: TRBD1
j_call: TRBJ1-5
v_call: TRBV30
clone_size: NA

cdr3_nt: TGTGCCGCTGGAGGCAGGGGTGTTTACGAGCAGTACTTC
cdr3_aa: CAAGGRGVYEQYF
d_call: NA
j_call: TRBJ2-7
v_call: TRBV6-6
clone_size: few

cdr3_nt: TGCGCCAGCAGCCAAGATGGAGGGACTAGCGCCACAGATACGCAGTATTTT
cdr3_aa: CASSQDGGTSATDTQYF
d_call: TRBD2
j_call: TRBJ2-3
v_call: TRBV4-3
clone_size: NA

cdr3_nt: TGTGCCAGCCTCCTATCCTACGAGCAGTACTTC
cdr3_aa: CASLLSYEQYF
d_call: NA
j_call: TRBJ2-7
v_call: TRBV6-1
clone_size: NA

cdr3_nt: TGTGCCAGCTTGAGGGGGCAGGGTATAGATCAGCCCCAGCATTTT
cdr3_aa: CASLRGQGIDQPQHF
d_call: TRBD1
j_call: TRBJ1-5
v_call: TRBV6-8
clone_size: NA

cdr3_nt: TGTGCCAGCAGCTCGTCTATAGCGGGGGGAGACGGGGAGCTGTTTTTT
cdr3_aa: CASSSSIAGGDGELFF
d_call: TRBD2
j_call: TRBJ2-2
v_call: TRBV5-4
clone_size: once

cdr3_nt: TGTGCCAGTAGTATAGCGGGAGCTTCCACAGATACGCAGTATTTT
cdr3_aa: CASSIAGASTDTQYF
d_call: NA
j_call: TRBJ2-3
v_call: TRBV19
clone_size: NA

cdr3_nt: TGTGCCAGCAGCCAAATTATGGACTACTCTGGAAACACCATATATTTT
cdr3_aa: CASSQIMDYSGNTIYF
d_call: NA
j_call: TRBJ1-3
v_call: TRBV28
clone_size: NA

cdr3_nt: TGTGCCAGCAGTAAACTTAGCACAGATACGCAGTATTTT
cdr3_aa: CASSKLSTDTQYF
d_call: NA
j_call: TRBJ2-3
v_call: TRBV6-5
clone_size: few

cdr3_nt: TGTGCCAGCAGCGTGACACCTCGGGGGGGTGGTCACACTGAAGCTTTCTTT
cdr3_aa: CASSVTPRGGGHTEAFF
d_call: NA
j_call: TRBJ1-1
v_call: TRBV2
clone_size: NA

cdr3_nt: TGTGCCAGCAGCCGGTTGGTGGGCTCTAAGACTGAAGCTTTCTTT
cdr3_aa: CASSRLVGSKTEAFF
d_call: NA
j_call: TRBJ1-1
v_call: TRBV13
clone_size: NA

cdr3_nt: TGTGCCAGCAGTTCCAGCCACAGGGATATCAACGAGCAGTACTTC
cdr3_aa: CASSSSHRDINEQYF
d_call: NA
j_call: TRBJ2-7
v_call: TRBV6-5
clone_size: NA

cdr3_nt: TGTGCCAGCAGGTCTCTTTTGAACACCGGGGAGCTGTTTTTT
cdr3_aa: CASRSLLNTGELFF
d_call: NA
j_call: TRBJ2-2
v_call: TRBV7-2
clone_size: NA

cdr3_nt: TGTGCCAGTAGTATACCGGGACTAGTGGGCGAGCAGTACTTC
cdr3_aa: CASSIPGLVGEQYF
d_call: TRBD2
j_call: TRBJ2-7
v_call: TRBV19
clone_size: few

cdr3_nt: TGTGCCAGCAGCTTGGATGGGGCAGGGACTGAAGCTTTCTTT
cdr3_aa: CASSLDGAGTEAFF
d_call: NA
j_call: TRBJ1-1
v_call: TRBV5-4
clone_size: NA

cdr3_nt: TGTGCCACCAGCAGAGACCGCCAGGGTGGGTACCAGCCCCAGCATTTT
cdr3_aa: CATSRDRQGGYQPQHF
d_call: NA
j_call: TRBJ1-5
v_call: TRBV15
clone_size: NA

cdr3_nt: TGTGCCAGCAGCTTAAGGACAGGGCTGCTTGGCACTAATGAAAAACTGTTTTTT
cdr3_aa: CASSLRTGLLGTNEKLFF
d_call: TRBD1
j_call: TRBJ1-4
v_call: TRBV7-6
clone_size: NA

cdr3_nt: TGCGCCAGCAGCCAGATTGGACAGGGGGCAAAAGCTTTCTTT
cdr3_aa: CASSQIGQGAKAFF
d_call: TRBD1
j_call: TRBJ1-1
v_call: TRBV4-1
clone_size: NA

cdr3_nt: TGTGCCAGCAGTTTAGTGCCGGGGGGCTTAGCTTTCTTT
cdr3_aa: CASSLVPGGLAFF
d_call: NA
j_call: TRBJ1-1
v_call: TRBV27
clone_size: NA

cdr3_nt: TGTGCCAGCAGCCCCCTTGGGGGGGACACTGAAGCTTTCTTT
cdr3_aa: CASSPLGGDTEAFF
d_call: NA
j_call: TRBJ1-1
v_call: TRBV7-3
clone_size: NA

cdr3_nt: TGTGCCAGCAGCGTAGAACCGAGGGGACTACCGAACAATGAGCAGTTCTTC
cdr3_aa: CASSVEPRGLPNNEQFF
d_call: TRBD2
j_call: TRBJ2-1
v_call: TRBV9
clone_size: once

cdr3_nt: TGTGCCAGCACCCCGACGGGGGCTAATGAAAAACTGTTTTTT
cdr3_aa: CASTPTGANEKLFF
d_call: NA
j_call: TRBJ1-4
v_call: TRBV27
clone_size: NA

cdr3_nt: TGTGCCAGCGCCCCACACTCGAGGGGTAGGGGGACAGGGGCTCCCGGGGAGCTGTTTTTT
cdr3_aa: CASAPHSRGRGTGAPGELFF
d_call: TRBD1
j_call: TRBJ2-2
v_call: TRBV11-3
clone_size: NA

cdr3_nt: TGTGCCAGCAGCTTAGGAGCGGGGAATGAGCAGTTCTTC
cdr3_aa: CASSLGAGNEQFF
d_call: TRBD2
j_call: TRBJ2-1
v_call: TRBV11-3
clone_size: NA

cdr3_nt: TGTGCCACCAGCAGATGGGGCGGGGGATCCTACGAGCAGTACTTC
cdr3_aa: CATSRWGGGSYEQYF
d_call: TRBD2
j_call: TRBJ2-7
v_call: TRBV15
clone_size: NA

cdr3_nt: TGTGCCAGCAGGCGGCAGTTCCTCCAAGAGACCCAGTACTTC
cdr3_aa: CASRRQFLQETQYF
d_call: NA
j_call: TRBJ2-5
v_call: TRBV6-1
clone_size: NA

cdr3_nt: TGTGCCAGTAGTAGGGCAGGGGAGAGCTACGAGCAGTACTTC
cdr3_aa: CASSRAGESYEQYF
d_call: NA
j_call: TRBJ2-7
v_call: TRBV19
clone_size: NA

cdr3_nt: TGTGCCAGCAGCTTGCTTAGGGGGAGGGGTAATGAGCAGTTCTTC
cdr3_aa: CASSLLRGRGNEQFF
d_call: NA
j_call: TRBJ2-1
v_call: TRBV7-3
clone_size: NA

cdr3_nt: TGTGCCAGCAGTCGGACAGGGGTCTCCTACGAGCAGTACTTC
cdr3_aa: CASSRTGVSYEQYF
d_call: TRBD1
j_call: TRBJ2-7
v_call: TRBV28
clone_size: NA

cdr3_nt: TGTGCTAGCAGCTTAGGCGGAACAGCGGGGGAGCAGTTCTTC
cdr3_aa: CASSLGGTAGEQFF
d_call: TRBD2
j_call: TRBJ2-1
v_call: TRBV7-7
clone_size: NA

cdr3_nt: TGTGCCAGCAGTTTAGGGGACAGCCAAGAGACCCAGTACTTC
cdr3_aa: CASSLGDSQETQYF
d_call: TRBD1
j_call: TRBJ2-5
v_call: TRBV28
clone_size: NA

cdr3_nt: TGCGCCAGCAGCCAAGATGGTGCGGGGGGCAAAAACATTCAGTACTTC
cdr3_aa: CASSQDGAGGKNIQYF
d_call: TRBD2
j_call: TRBJ2-4
v_call: TRBV4-3
clone_size: NA

cdr3_nt: TGTGCCAGTAGCCCAGGGGAGAGGGGCTACACCTTC
cdr3_aa: CASSPGERGYTF
d_call: NA
j_call: TRBJ1-2
v_call: TRBV19
clone_size: NA

cdr3_nt: TGCGCCAGCAGTGGACAGGGGGATTCACCCCTCCACTTT
cdr3_aa: CASSGQGDSPLHF
d_call: TRBD1
j_call: TRBJ1-6
v_call: TRBV10-1
clone_size: once

cdr3_nt: TGTGCCATCAGTGACCTTTCAGGGGGTGGACTGGGGAACTATGGCTACACCTTC
cdr3_aa: CAISDLSGGGLGNYGYTF
d_call: TRBD1
j_call: TRBJ1-2
v_call: TRBV10-3
clone_size: NA

cdr3_nt: TGTGCCAGCAGCAAACCCGGGGTGCCCTACAATGAGCAGTTCTTC
cdr3_aa: CASSKPGVPYNEQFF
d_call: NA
j_call: TRBJ2-1
v_call: TRBV21-1
clone_size: few

cdr3_nt: TGCGCCAGCAGCTTCGGACAGGGTACGTATGAAGCTTTCTTT
cdr3_aa: CASSFGQGTYEAFF
d_call: TRBD1
j_call: TRBJ1-1
v_call: TRBV4-1
clone_size: NA

cdr3_nt: TGCAGCGTCCGCAACAGGGGCCCCACAGATACGCAGTATTTT
cdr3_aa: CSVRNRGPTDTQYF
d_call: TRBD1
j_call: TRBJ2-3
v_call: TRBV29-1
clone_size: NA

cdr3_nt: TGTGCCAGCAGCCGTAGCGGGGGCACAGATACGCAGTATTTT
cdr3_aa: CASSRSGGTDTQYF
d_call: TRBD2
j_call: TRBJ2-3
v_call: TRBV7-6
clone_size: NA

cdr3_nt: TGCAGCGTTGAAAGGGGCGGGGGGCTTTACGAGCAGTACTTC
cdr3_aa: CSVERGGGLYEQYF
d_call: TRBD2
j_call: TRBJ2-7
v_call: TRBV29-1
clone_size: NA

cdr3_nt: TGTGCCAGCAGAGCCAGGGGACAGGAAGGCTATGGCTACACCTTC
cdr3_aa: CASRARGQEGYGYTF
d_call: TRBD1
j_call: TRBJ1-2
v_call: TRBV28
clone_size: NA